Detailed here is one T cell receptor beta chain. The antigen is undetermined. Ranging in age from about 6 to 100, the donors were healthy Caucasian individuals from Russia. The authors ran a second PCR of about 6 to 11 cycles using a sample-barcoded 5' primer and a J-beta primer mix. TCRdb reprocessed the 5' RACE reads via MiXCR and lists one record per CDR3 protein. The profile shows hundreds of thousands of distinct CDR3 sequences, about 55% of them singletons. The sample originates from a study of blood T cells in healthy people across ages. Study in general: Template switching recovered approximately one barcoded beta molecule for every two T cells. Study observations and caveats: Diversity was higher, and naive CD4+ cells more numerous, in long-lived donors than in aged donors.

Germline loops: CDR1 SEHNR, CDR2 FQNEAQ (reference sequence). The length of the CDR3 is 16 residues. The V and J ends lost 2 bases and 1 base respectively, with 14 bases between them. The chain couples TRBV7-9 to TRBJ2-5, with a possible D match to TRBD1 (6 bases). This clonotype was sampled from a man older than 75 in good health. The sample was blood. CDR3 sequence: CASSLNSGTFQETQYF. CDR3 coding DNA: TGTGCCAGCAGCTTAAATTCCGGGACATTCCAAGAGACCCAGTACTTC.